The clone carrying this TCR beta chain was detected ten times or more. No antigen is known for it. This sample is part of a study of Graves' ophthalmopathy and Graves' hyperthyroidism. Germline V gene data show CDR1 as SGHTS and CDR2 as YDEGEE. This CDR3 has 15 amino acids. V lost 0 bases and J lost 2, with 11 bases in between. Amplification from RNA transcripts yielded the TCR beta CDR3 regions. RT-PCR with HTBI primers came first, then second-round multiplex PCR. Using its own MiXCR run on the multiplex PCR reads, TCRdb lists one record per CDR3 protein. The repertoire holds 450,000 to 600,000 distinct CDR3 sequences, with roughly 39% as singletons. Study-wide results and caveats: Separation of ophthalmopathy from stable hyperthyroidism was achieved by a 13-signature model, at 85% to 90% sensitivity and under 83% specificity.

The origin of this receptor is an adult man with Graves' hyperthyroidism. This chain uses TRBV5-8 with TRBJ1-2, with a tentative D call TRBD1 (6 bases). The source material was peripheral blood or thyroid tissue (not recorded which). The chain's CDR3 is CASSLDRARNYGYTF. The DNA of the CDR3 is TGTGCCAGCAGCTTGGACAGGGCTCGGAACTATGGCTACACCTTC.